This T cell receptor (beta chain) originates from a study of shared clonotypes between healthy human individuals. Among the donors, all were Caucasian adults who lived in Nashville, Tennessee. The DNA input per sorted-subset replicate PCR was 200 ng, corresponding to around 30,000 T cell genomes. Using immunoSEQ multiplex PCR, the repertoire was profiled, and TCRdb retains in-frame clones only, with some absent. The data show 2,100,000 or so clones, approximately 94% seen once. As to this clone: No antigen is known for it.

Findings and limits, study-wide: The small donor group covered limited genetic and exposure diversity.

The sequencing sample was made of naive CD4+ T cells sorted from blood. Subset denoted: CD45RA+ positively selected. The TCR originated in a man aged 18-30 years in good health.

The CDR3 DNA follows: TGTGCCAGCAGCTTCGCGGGGGCGGGCACAGATACGCAGTATTTT. It specifies CASSFAGAGTDTQYF. The V call is TRBV5-4, the J call TRBJ2-3, with D maybe TRBD2 (7 bases). The CDR3 is 15 residues long. Germline CDR1 SGHNT, CDR2 YYREEE (reference sequence). Trimming shortened V by 2 bases and J by 1 base, and 11 bases separated the two germline ends.